The TCR beta chain described here comes from a study of cytomegalovirus exposure and HLA in healthy donors. The PCR contained 60 Vbeta and 13 Jbeta primers. Libraries were prepared by immunoSEQ multiplex PCR; TCRdb keeps only in-frame clonotypes and omits some of them. The sample records roughly 160,000 clones, roughly 76% being singletons. Only a few counts were recorded for this clone. Sequencing used PBMCs. The receptor was isolated from a woman in her fifties or sixties in good health and CMV-seronegative.

The CDR3 protein is CASSSQAGGFQETQYF. The CDR3, as DNA: TGTGCCAGCAGTTCCCAAGCGGGAGGGTTCCAAGAGACCCAGTACTTC. The chain employs TRBV28 and TRBJ2-5; TRBD2 matches at 10 bases. In germline, CDR1 is MDHEN, CDR2 SYDVKM. This CDR3 is built from 16 residues. Trimming removed 4 bases from V and 1 base from J; junction bases left unmatched: 6.